The table lists the clone carrying this T cell receptor beta chain with a count of one. Sequenced by immunoSEQ multiplex PCR; TCRdb stores in-frame clones only, minus some. The sample shows roughly 60,000 clones, around four fifths of them seen only once. The data were taken from a study of neoadjuvant anti-PD-1 for oral cavity cancer. The CDR3 totals 15 residues. The V end lost 4 bases, the J end lost 4 bases, and 17 bases lay between the germline ends. Germline lookup yields CDR1 SGHDT and CDR2 YYEEEE. The source is a person aged 35-79 years with oral cavity squamous cell carcinoma. The material was PBMCs, obtained before nivolumab (anti-PD-1) treatment. V usage is TRBV5-6 and J usage is TRBJ1-2; the D gene is possibly TRBD1 (5 bases). The chain's CDR3 is CASSPGGSLVYGYTF. The CDR3, as DNA: TGTGCCAGCAGCCCCGGGGGGAGTCTTGTCTATGGCTACACCTTC.